Below, 20 T cell receptor beta chains from the same sample are listed, as sequenced in a study of T-cell memory formation after mild COVID-19. Each CDR3 protein is one row after TCRdb ran MiXCR on the 5' RACE reads. This sample yields nearly 110,000 distinct CDR3 sequences, of which roughly 12% are seen a single time; about 27% belongs to the top ten. The sample taken for sequencing was PBMCs or a T cell subset sorted from them (not recorded which). The receptor set was obtained from an adult woman who had mild COVID-19 (a few samples of this study predate the infection). Cell type and time point are not known.

This clonotype has more than one count but fewer than ten. V gene TRBV5-5 combines with J gene TRBJ2-1; TRBD1 is a possible D gene (5 bases). The CDR3 sequence is 10 residues long. The germline V gene has CDR1 SGHKS and CDR2 YYEKEE (reference sequence). V lost 5 bases and J lost 15, with 12 bases in between. CDR3 DNA: TGTGCCAGCAGTCAGGGTTCGCTGTTCTTC. This encodes CASSQGSLFF.

This clonotype turned up a few times. The V gene is TRBV12-3 or TRBV12-4, the J gene TRBJ2-2; a weak D match, TRBD1 (6 bases). V gave up 8 bases and J gave up 7 bases, with 14 bases separating them. The CDR3 is 13 residues long. DNA for the CDR3: TGTGCCAGCGGGAAGTTAGGGGGCGGGGAGCTGTTTTTT. Residues: CASGKLGGGELFF.

The chain recombines TRBV12-3 or TRBV12-4 with TRBJ1-1; D unresolved. This CDR3 is 14 amino acids long. With 4 bases removed from V and 4 bases from J, the gap between germline ends came to 13 bases. Here the CDR3 reads CASSSSEWATEAFF. CDR3 DNA: TGTGCCAGCAGTTCCTCGGAGTGGGCCACTGAAGCTTTCTTT.

The V and J genes are TRBV7-9 and TRBJ2-5; 11 bases line up with TRBD2. After removal of 2 bases from V and 2 bases from J, the junction contained 7 bases not matched to a gene. This CDR3 has 17 amino acids. Germline CDR1 is SEHNR and CDR2 is FQNEAQ (reference sequence). The CDR3 DNA follows: TGTGCCAGCAGCTTACGACTAGCGGGAAAAGGGCAAGAGACCCAGTACTTC. This encodes CASSLRLAGKGQETQYF.

This clonotype was found a few times. The chain recombines TRBV12-3 or TRBV12-4 with TRBJ2-7, with TRBD2 identical over 13 bases. The CDR3 is made up of 19 amino acids. The V segment lost 8 bases and the J segment 0 bases; nucleotides outside the gene matches: 16. The DNA of the CDR3 is TGTGCCAGCTGTACCTCGGGACTAGCGGGGAATGGGGTCTCCTACGAGCAGTACTTC. Protein product: CASCTSGLAGNGVSYEQYF.

This clonotype was seen ten or more times. This chain uses TRBV7-8 with TRBJ2-5, with TRBD2 matching 10 bases. Germline V gene data show CDR1 as SGHVS and CDR2 as FQNEAQ. Trimming at V came to 5 bases and at J to 3 bases, leaving 6 bases not matched to a gene. The length of the CDR3 is 15 residues. The CDR3: CASSPGTSDKETQYF. The CDR3 DNA follows: TGTGCCAGCAGCCCCGGGACTAGCGATAAAGAGACCCAGTACTTC.

The chain combines TRBV7-2 with TRBJ2-7; possibly TRBD1 for D (6 bases). CDR1 is SGHTA and CDR2 is FQGNSA in the germline V gene. The CDR3 has 13 amino acids. V lost 4 bases and J lost 3, with 10 bases in between. CDR3 coding DNA: TGTGCCAGCAGCTATTGGACAGACTACGAGCAGTACTTC. Protein sequence: CASSYWTDYEQYF.

The chain combines TRBV20-1 with TRBJ2-7, with a tentative D call TRBD1 (6 bases). V dropped 3 bases and J dropped 4 bases, with 10 bases sitting between them. Germline V lookup: CDR1 DFQATT, CDR2 SNEGSKA (reference sequence). The CDR3 contains 12 residues. As DNA, the CDR3 is TGCAGTGCTAGGGGACATTCTTACGAGCAGTACTTC. It codes for CSARGHSYEQYF.

The chain employs TRBV9 and TRBJ2-2; the D gene is possibly TRBD2 (5 bases). The V gene lost 1 base and the J gene lost 0 bases, with 10 bases spanning the gap. The CDR3 length is 16 residues. Germline assignment: CDR1 SGDLS and CDR2 YYNGEE. CDR3 region: CASSVFPGTNTGELFF. In nucleotides, the CDR3 is TGTGCCAGCAGCGTATTCCCCGGGACGAACACCGGGGAGCTGTTTTTT.

V usage is TRBV27 and J usage is TRBJ2-1; D is unresolved. The CDR3 spans 16 residues. V was pared by 1 base and J by 2 bases, with 12 bases between. From germline, CDR1 is MNHEY and CDR2 SMNVEV (reference sequence). The CDR3 nucleotides read TGTGCCAGCAGTTTATATGGGCAGTCAGCCTACAATGAGCAGTTCTTC. Translating gives CASSLYGQSAYNEQFF.

Details on this clonotype: Mismatch with germline at one junction end may stem from a read error. The chain couples TRBV14 to TRBJ2-1; TRBD2 agrees at 9 bases. CDR3 length equals 15 residues. Germline loops: CDR1 SGHDN, CDR2 FVKESK. CDR3 bases: TGTGCCAGCAGCCCCAGGGGTAGCGGGAGCAATGAGAAGTTCTTC. This codes for CASSPRGSGSNEKFF.

The sample holds a few counts of this clonotype. The chain has TRBV28 and TRBJ2-5, with a weak D call TRBD2 (6 bases). Per the germline V gene, CDR1 is MDHEN and CDR2 is SYDVKM. The CDR3 has 17 amino acids. V shed 2 bases and J shed 1 base, with 17 bases lying between them. Here the CDR3 DNA reads TGTGCCAGCAGTTTAGACCCCCCTGCGGGAAGCCAAGAGACCCAGTACTTC. This codes for CASSLDPPAGSQETQYF. The whole variable domain, filled in from reference TRBV28 and TRBJ2-5, reads DVKVTQSSRYLVKRTGEKVFLECVQDMDHENMFWYRQDPGLGLRLIYFSYDVKMKEKGDIPEGYSVSREKKERFSLILESASTNQTSMYLCASSLDPPAGSQETQYFGPGTRLLVL.

This clonotype was observed a handful of times. The chain uses TRBV4-1 and TRBJ2-3; the D gene is possibly TRBD1 (7 bases). Germline CDR1 reads MGHRA; CDR2 reads YSYEKL. Trimming pared 0 bases from V and 11 bases from J, leaving 24 bases between. This CDR3 contains 17 residues. The CDR3 coding sequence is TGCGCCAGCAGCCAAGATGGCGGCGGAGGGGGCAGCGTTGGGCAGTATTTT. The encoded protein is CASSQDGGGGGSVGQYF.

This clonotype came up a few times. The rearrangement joins TRBV7-9 to TRBJ2-2; D remains unclear. CDR3 length: 15 amino acids. V lost 5 bases and J lost 3, with 13 bases in between. Germline CDR1 reads SEHNR; CDR2 reads FQNEAQ (reference sequence). CDR3 region: CASSTQRRYTGELFF. CDR3 sequence (DNA): TGTGCCAGCAGCACACAACGACGGTACACCGGGGAGCTGTTTTTT.

The CDR3: CASSPGWRLGNQPQHF. DNA for the CDR3: TGTGCCAGCTCCCCGGGCTGGAGGTTGGGCAATCAGCCCCAGCATTTT. The chain combines TRBV18 with TRBJ1-5; D uncertain. Trimming left V 6 bases short and J 2 bases short, with 17 bases between. There are 16 residues in the CDR3. Germline loops: CDR1 KGHSH, CDR2 LQKENI.

This clonotype was counted a few times. The CDR3 DNA follows: TGTGCCAGCAGCCCCCTTGGTGGGACAGGGGTCCCCGGGGAGCTGTTTTTT. This gives the protein CASSPLGGTGVPGELFF. V usage is TRBV11-3 and J usage is TRBJ2-2; the match to TRBD1 covers 10 bases. There are 17 residues in the CDR3. The J segment lost 6 bases and the V segment lost 5 bases, leaving 12 bases of the junction unmatched. The germline CDR1 and CDR2 sequences are SGHNT and YENEEA.

The V call is TRBV13, the J call TRBJ2-2; 11 bases are a match to TRBD2. The CDR3 runs to 21 residues. Germline assignment: CDR1 PRHDT and CDR2 FYEKMQ (reference sequence). With V trimmed by 4 bases and J by 3 bases, 19 bases remained unmatched. The CDR3 DNA is TGTGCCAGCAGCTCTGCTTCCAGAACTAGCGGGAGACCAGAAGACACCGGGGAGCTGTTTTTT. This gives the protein CASSSASRTSGRPEDTGELFF.

This chain connects TRBV20-1 to TRBJ2-3; 7 nucleotides line up with TRBD1. The V segment lost 0 bases and the J segment 8 bases; nucleotides outside the gene matches: 11. There are 15 residues in the CDR3. The V gene's germline CDR1 is DFQATT and CDR2 SNEGSKA (reference sequence). The CDR3 nucleotides are TGCAGTGCTAGAGATCTAGGGGGCCAGTCGGTTACGCAGTATTTT. Translating gives CSARDLGGQSVTQYF.

This clonotype was seen more than once but under ten times. The chain is built from TRBV5-1 and TRBJ2-5; D gene unclear. Germline CDR1 and CDR2: SGHRS and YFSETQ. The CDR3 runs to 13 residues. V lost 0 bases and J lost 1, with 4 bases in between. The CDR3 spells CASSLGLQETQYF. For the CDR3, the DNA is TGCGCCAGCAGCTTGGGTCTCCAAGAGACCCAGTACTTC.

In this sample, this clonotype turned up a few times. The V and J genes are TRBV27 and TRBJ2-7; 7 bases fit TRBD2. The CDR3 extends over 13 amino acids. After removal of 2 bases from V and 2 bases from J, the junction contained 0 bases not matched to a gene. The germline V gene encodes CDR1 MNHEY and CDR2 SMNVEV (reference sequence). The CDR3 DNA sequence: TGTGCCAGCAGTTTACGGGGGGCCTACGAGCAGTACTTC. Translating gives CASSLRGAYEQYF.